The T cell receptor beta chain described here comes from a study of T cells in Graves' hyperthyroidism and ophthalmopathy. Authors of the study amplified TCR beta CDR3 regions from RNA transcripts. Initially, a first-round RT-PCR of the TCR CDR3 employed the HTBI primer set. Each CDR3 protein is one row after TCRdb ran MiXCR on the multiplex PCR reads. The sample includes 300,000 to 400,000 distinct CDR3 sequences, roughly 15% of them seen just once. A remark on this clonotype: At one of its ends the junction is not consistent with the germline gene, which may arise from a read error.

The CDR3 consists of 14 residues. Per germline, CDR1 SGDLS and CDR2 YYNGEE. This receptor was obtained from a woman under 40 with Graves' ophthalmopathy. Source material: blood. The gene calls are TRBV9 and TRBJ2-7, with D possibly called TRBD1 or TRBD2 (5 bases each). CDR3 residues: CACSVGPALSEQYF. The CDR3, as DNA: TGTGCCTGCAGCGTGGGACCGGCACTCTCCGAGCAGTACTTC.